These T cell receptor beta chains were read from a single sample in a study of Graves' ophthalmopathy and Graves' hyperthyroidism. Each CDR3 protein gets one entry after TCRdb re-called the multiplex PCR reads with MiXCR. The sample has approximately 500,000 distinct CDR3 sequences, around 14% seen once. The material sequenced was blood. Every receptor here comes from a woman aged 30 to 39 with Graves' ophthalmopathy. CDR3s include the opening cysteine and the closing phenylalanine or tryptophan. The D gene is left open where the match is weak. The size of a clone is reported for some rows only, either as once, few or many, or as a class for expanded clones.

cdr3_nt: TGTGCCTGGAGACAGGGGGAGTGGTATGGCTACACCTTC
cdr3_aa: CAWRQGEWYGYTF
d_call: TRBD1
j_call: TRBJ1-2
v_call: TRBV30
clone_size: many

cdr3_nt: TGTGCCAGCGCGTGGGGCGAGAACACCGGGGAGCTGTTTTTT
cdr3_aa: CASAWGENTGELFF
d_call: -
j_call: TRBJ2-2
v_call: TRBV12-3/TRBV12-4
clone_size: many

cdr3_nt: TGTGCCAGCAGGGCAAACAGCAATCAGCCCCAGCATTTT
cdr3_aa: CASRANSNQPQHF
d_call: -
j_call: TRBJ1-5
v_call: TRBV28
clone_size: many

cdr3_nt: TGTGCCAGCAGAAGACAGGGGGTCACCGGGGAGCTGTTTTTT
cdr3_aa: CASRRQGVTGELFF
d_call: TRBD1
j_call: TRBJ2-2
v_call: TRBV28
clone_size: -

cdr3_nt: TGCAGTGCTAGATGGGTAGCGGGGGGCCAAGAGACCCAGTACTTC
cdr3_aa: CSARWVAGGQETQYF
d_call: TRBD2
j_call: TRBJ2-5
v_call: TRBV20-1
clone_size: many

cdr3_nt: TGTGCTAGTGGTTTGGGGACAGCTGGGGCCAACGTCCTGACTTTC
cdr3_aa: CASGLGTAGANVLTF
d_call: -
j_call: TRBJ2-6
v_call: TRBV12-5
clone_size: -

cdr3_nt: TGTGCCAGCAGCCCCGCAGGGGGCGGAGGCTACACCTTC
cdr3_aa: CASSPAGGGGYTF
d_call: TRBD1
j_call: TRBJ1-2
v_call: TRBV12-3/TRBV12-4
clone_size: many

cdr3_nt: TGTGCCAGCAGTGGATCGGGGTTCGAGCAGTACTTC
cdr3_aa: CASSGSGFEQYF
d_call: -
j_call: TRBJ2-7
v_call: TRBV25-1
clone_size: many

cdr3_nt: TGTGCCTGGAGGGCCGGGACAGGGGGCTACGAGCAGTACTTC
cdr3_aa: CAWRAGTGGYEQYF
d_call: TRBD1
j_call: TRBJ2-7
v_call: TRBV30
clone_size: few

cdr3_nt: TGTGCCAGCAGTCCGGAGGACAGCGGGGAGCTGTTTTTT
cdr3_aa: CASSPEDSGELFF
d_call: -
j_call: TRBJ2-2
v_call: TRBV12-3/TRBV12-4
clone_size: many

cdr3_nt: TGTGCCAGCAGCCAGGCGACAGGAGACACTGAAGCTTTCTTT
cdr3_aa: CASSQATGDTEAFF
d_call: -
j_call: TRBJ1-1
v_call: TRBV4-2
clone_size: many